The 31 T cell receptor beta chains given below trace back to one sample, sequenced in a study of CD8+ T cells in alopecia areata. Extracted RNA was reverse transcribed into cDNA, the sequencing template. The data were produced by immunoSEQ multiplex PCR, yet TCRdb's version contains in-frame clones alone and is incomplete. The sample has roughly 190,000 clones, 60% seen once; the top ten hold about 0.94%. Treatment: oral pan-JAK inhibitor, 5-10 mg twice daily. The sequences come from CD4+ T cells sorted from blood, collected at week 24, from a patient treated with tofacitinib. The origin of the receptors is a human donor with alopecia areata.

The genes are TRBV27 and TRBJ1-5; D uncertain. V shed 6 bases and J shed 3 bases, with 12 bases lying between them. This CDR3 comprises 14 residues. The V gene's germline CDR1 is MNHEY and CDR2 SMNVEV (reference sequence). CDR3 loop: CASRRAGYNQPQHF. The CDR3 bases are TGTGCCAGCAGGAGGGCCGGCTACAATCAGCCCCAGCATTTT.

This rearrangement joins TRBV6-6 to TRBJ1-4; no clear D. Trimming removed 6 bases from V and 3 bases from J, with 14 bases in between. The CDR3 runs to 15 residues. Germline CDR1 and CDR2: MNHNY and SVGAGI (reference sequence). CDR3 sequence (DNA): TGTGCCAGCAGGACCGGGGAAGTGGCTAATGAAAAACTGTTTTTT. Its protein product is CASRTGEVANEKLFF.

In its sample, this clone was seen a few times. The chain is built from TRBV10-3 and TRBJ2-3, with TRBD1 as a possible D gene (5 bases). The CDR3 totals 13 residues. V lost 7 bases, J lost 5 bases, and 13 bases lay in between. The V gene's germline CDR1 is ENHRY and CDR2 SYGVKD. CDR3 DNA: TGTGCCATCAAGGTCAGGGCAGAAGATACGCAGTATTTT. This translates into CAIKVRAEDTQYF.

The chain couples TRBV19 to TRBJ2-3; tentative D call: TRBD2 (5 bases). Germline values: CDR1 LNHDA, CDR2 SQIVND (reference sequence). This CDR3 spans 13 amino acids. V lost 9 bases to trimming and J lost 3 bases, with 13 bases between them. The CDR3 protein is CASSPRRTDTQYF. The CDR3 DNA is TGTGCCAGCTCCCCAAGGAGGACAGATACGCAGTATTTT. The full variable domain, with the rest looked up from reference TRBV19 and TRBJ2-3, is DGGITQSPKYLFRKEGQNVTLSCEQNLNHDAMYWYRQDPGQGLRLIYYSQIVNDFQKGDIAEGYSVSREKKESFPLTVTSAQKNPTAFYLCASSPRRTDTQYFGPGTRLTVL.

The gene calls are TRBV5-1 and TRBJ2-7; TRBD1 aligns across 7 bases. Germline V gene data show CDR1 as SGHRS and CDR2 as YFSETQ. The ends lost 4 bases at V and 2 bases at J; junction bases unmatched: 9. CDR3 length: 15 residues. The CDR3 nucleotides read TGCGCCAGCAGCCTTAAAGTACAGGGGACCTACGAGCAGTACTTC. Protein product: CASSLKVQGTYEQYF.

This chain connects TRBV29-1 to TRBJ1-5; 8 positions match TRBD1. J was trimmed by 6 bases and V by 4 bases; bases with no gene match: 11. CDR3 length: 15 amino acids. Germline-derived CDR1 and CDR2 are SQVTM and ANQGSEA. As DNA, the CDR3 is TGCAGCGTTGGGACAGGGAGTGGTTCATCTCAGCCCCAGCATTTT. Translating gives CSVGTGSGSSQPQHF. Filled out from reference TRBV29-1 and TRBJ1-5, the complete variable domain reads SAVISQKPSRDICQRGTSLTIQCQVDSQVTMMFWYRQQPGQSLTLIATANQGSEATYESGFVIDKFPISRPNLTFSTLTVSNMSPEDSSIYLCSVGTGSGSSQPQHFGDGTRLSIL.

CDR3 sequence: CAWSVRRGLSNEQFF. In DNA form, the CDR3 reads TGTGCCTGGAGTGTAAGACGGGGACTTTCCAATGAGCAGTTCTTC. This chain connects TRBV30 to TRBJ2-1, with D maybe TRBD2 (6 bases). Trimming shortened V by 0 bases and J by 6 bases, and 15 bases separated the two germline ends. The CDR3 is made up of 15 amino acids. Germline V gives CDR1 GTSNPN, CDR2 SVGIG (reference sequence).

Comments on this clone: The junction departs from germline at one end; a sequencing error may be responsible. The sample has other DNA sequences that encode this CDR3 too. V and J are TRBV29-1 and TRBJ1-2; 9 positions agree with TRBD1. The CDR3 totals 13 residues. The germline CDR1 and CDR2 sequences are SQVTM and ANQGSEA. CDR3: CSVEGQGNYGYTF. For the CDR3, the DNA is TGCAGCGTGGAAGGACAGGGGAACTATGGCTACACCTTC. Full variable domain (remainder filled in from reference TRBV29-1 and TRBJ1-2): SAVISQKPSRDICQRGTSLTIQCQVDSQVTMMFWYRQQPGQSLTLIATANQGSEATYESGFVIDKFPISRPNLTFSTLTVSNMSPEDSSIYLCSVEGQGNYGYTFGSGTRLTVV.

The V call is TRBV21-1, the J call TRBJ2-1; TRBD2 is taken as the D call from the table, unchecked against the DNA. TRBV21-1 is a pseudogene. The length of the CDR3 is 18 residues. The CDR3 DNA follows: TGTGCCAGCAGCAACATATCGAGACTAAGTTACCCCTACAATGAGCAGTTCTTC. The encoded protein is CASSNISRLSYPYNEQFF.

The chain recombines TRBV7-2 with TRBJ2-7; 9 bases align to TRBD2. The CDR3 runs to 13 residues. Germline V lookup: CDR1 SGHTA, CDR2 FQGNSA. V shed 5 bases and J 4 bases; nucleotides not matched to a gene: 3. In nucleotides, the CDR3 is TGTGCCAGCAGCGGCGGGGGGGGATACGAGCAGTACTTC. As protein: CASSGGGGYEQYF. Full variable domain (outside the CDR3, taken from reference TRBV7-2 and TRBJ2-7): GAGVSQSPSNKVTEKGKDVELRCDPISGHTALYWYRQSLGQGLEFLIYFQGNSAPDKSGLPSDRFSAERTGGSVSTLTIQRTQQEDSAVYLCASSGGGGYEQYFGPGTRLTVT.

This clone has only a few counts. The chain employs TRBV4-3 and TRBJ2-3; TRBD1 agrees at 7 bases. V dropped 0 bases and J dropped 0; count of bases not matched to a gene: 12. Germline V gene lookup returns CDR1 LGHNA and CDR2 YSLEER. The CDR3 is 19 residues long. The CDR3 DNA reads TGCGCCAGCAGCCAAGAGGTTCCTCGGGGACAGATCAGCACAGATACGCAGTATTTT. It translates to CASSQEVPRGQISTDTQYF.

The chain recombines TRBV29-1 with TRBJ1-3; D remains unclear. The CDR3 runs 15 residues. The V gene's germline CDR1 is SQVTM and CDR2 ANQGSEA. V gave up 1 base and J gave up 0 bases, with 10 bases separating them. Written as DNA, the CDR3 is TGCAGCGTTGAAGGCCAACGGAGCTCTGGAAACACCATATATTTT. Protein sequence: CSVEGQRSSGNTIYF.

This clone came up a few times. V and J are TRBV29-1 and TRBJ1-1; D perhaps matches TRBD1 (6 bases). The CDR3 totals 15 residues. Germline V gene sequence: CDR1 SQVTM, CDR2 ANQGSEA. V gave up 0 bases and J gave up 3 bases, with 14 bases separating them. CDR3: CSVEDLGRGYTEAFF. In DNA, the CDR3 is TGCAGCGTTGAAGATCTCGGCAGGGGATACACTGAAGCTTTCTTT.

The V gene is TRBV29-1, the J gene TRBJ1-1, with TRBD1 identical over 9 bases. This CDR3 is 14 amino acids long. V shed 7 bases and J 0 bases; nucleotides not matched to a gene: 6. CDR1 and CDR2 (germline): SQVTM, ANQGSEA. The CDR3 sequence is CSAGQGILNTEAFF. DNA of the CDR3: TGCAGCGCCGGACAGGGGATACTGAACACTGAAGCTTTCTTT. Based on the CDR3 plus reference TRBV29-1 and TRBJ1-1, the full variable domain is SAVISQKPSRDICQRGTSLTIQCQVDSQVTMMFWYRQQPGQSLTLIATANQGSEATYESGFVIDKFPISRPNLTFSTLTVSNMSPEDSSIYLCSAGQGILNTEAFFGQGTRLTVV.

V and J are TRBV29-1 and TRBJ1-2, with D tentatively TRBD1 (5 bases). Germline V lookup: CDR1 SQVTM, CDR2 ANQGSEA. The CDR3 has 13 amino acids. V was trimmed by 7 bases and J by 3 bases, leaving 15 bases between them. CDR3 amino acids: CSDTRVGDYGYTF. The CDR3 coding sequence is TGCAGCGATACCAGGGTGGGAGACTATGGCTACACCTTC.

This clone was detected only a few times. The V gene is TRBV30, the J gene TRBJ1-6; no definite D call. The V end lost 3 bases, the J end lost 5 bases, and 8 bases lay between the germline ends. This CDR3 spans 13 amino acids. From germline, CDR1 is GTSNPN and CDR2 SVGIG (reference sequence). The CDR3 coding sequence is TGTGCCTGGAGCCGGCAGGATAATTCACCCCTCCACTTT. This encodes CAWSRQDNSPLHF.

V is TRBV10-2 and J is TRBJ1-2, with 9 bases matching TRBD1. J was trimmed by 5 bases and V by 5 bases; bases with no gene match: 3. The CDR3 consists of 13 residues. The germline CDR1 and CDR2 sequences are WSHSY and SAAADI. CDR3 sequence: CASSTGTGYGYTF. DNA of the CDR3: TGCGCCAGCAGTACCGGGACAGGGTATGGCTACACCTTC.

The genes are TRBV15 and TRBJ1-2; a weak D match, TRBD1 (5 bases). Trimming stripped 0 bases from V and 8 bases from J, with 13 bases between. The CDR3 consists of 14 residues. The germline V gene encodes CDR1 LNHNV and CDR2 YYDKDF (reference sequence). The chain's CDR3 is CATSRDRTGVGYTF. DNA for the CDR3: TGTGCCACCAGCAGAGATAGGACGGGGGTCGGCTACACCTTC.

The rearrangement uses TRBV6-1 and TRBJ1-5; D gene uncertain. Trimming shortened V by 0 bases and J by 5 bases, and 8 bases separated the two germline ends. The CDR3 length is 14 residues. The germline V gene has CDR1 MNHNS and CDR2 SASEGT. CDR3 in amino acids: CASSEAGGDQPQHF. The DNA for the CDR3 is TGTGCCAGCAGTGAAGCCGGTGGCGATCAGCCCCAGCATTTT.

The sample holds many counts of this clone. V gene TRBV29-1 combines with J gene TRBJ1-1, with a weak D call TRBD1 (5 bases). V was clipped by 5 bases and J by 6 bases, with 13 bases between them. The germline V gene has CDR1 SQVTM and CDR2 ANQGSEA. The CDR3 spans 12 residues. In nucleotides, the CDR3 is TGCAGCGTTATACAGAGGGGATCTGAAGCTTTCTTT. It codes for CSVIQRGSEAFF.

V is TRBV30 and J is TRBJ2-5; D tentatively reads TRBD1 or TRBD2 (6 bases each). V shed 4 bases and J shed 5 bases, with 26 bases lying between them. The CDR3 is 17 residues long. CDR1 is GTSNPN, CDR2 SVGIG, per germline (reference sequence). The CDR3 protein is CAWTLGAGTRKGETQYF. As DNA, the CDR3 is TGTGCCTGGACCTTAGGGGCGGGGACACGGAAAGGGGAGACCCAGTACTTC. Full variable domain (remainder filled in from reference TRBV30 and TRBJ2-5): SQTIHQWPATLVQPVGSPLSLECTVEGTSNPNLYWYRQAAGRGLQLLFYSVGIGQISSEVPQNLSASRPQDRQFILSSKKLLLSDSGFYLCAWTLGAGTRKGETQYFGPGTRLLVL.

This clone was seen only a few times. The J gene is TRBJ2-3, the V gene TRBV7-9; TRBD2 agrees at 11 bases. The germline CDR1 and CDR2 sequences are SEHNR and FQNEAQ (reference sequence). This CDR3 contains 16 residues. Trimming cost V 5 bases and J 0 bases; bases outside gene matches: 4. The CDR3 coding sequence is TGTGCCAGCAGCCCCCTAGCGGGGGGAAGCACAGATACGCAGTATTTT. Amino acids: CASSPLAGGSTDTQYF.

The V call is TRBV29-1, the J call TRBJ1-1; a possible D gene is TRBD1 (6 bases). V shed 6 bases and J shed 7 bases, with 21 bases lying between them. Germline-derived CDR1 and CDR2 are SQVTM and ANQGSEA. There are 14 residues in the CDR3. The CDR3 region is CSVGEGARGDEAFF. In DNA, the CDR3 is TGCAGCGTCGGCGAGGGCGCAAGGGGGGATGAAGCTTTCTTT.

This chain joins TRBV5-1 and TRBJ2-4; D may match TRBD1 or TRBD2 (5 bases each). This CDR3 region has 15 residues. The V gene's germline CDR1 is SGHRS and CDR2 YFSETQ. Trimming took off 0 bases at V and 6 bases at J, with 13 bases between the two ends. This CDR3 reads CASSLAPEGPNIQYF. CDR3 nucleotides: TGCGCCAGCAGCTTGGCCCCCGAGGGGCCAAACATTCAGTACTTC.

This clone was found a few times. V and J are TRBV30 and TRBJ1-4; D unresolved. CDR3 length: 13 residues. The V end was cut by 1 base, the J end by 5 bases, with 8 bases between. Germline CDR1 and CDR2: GTSNPN and SVGIG (reference sequence). The CDR3 is CAWSAGANEKLFF. The CDR3 DNA follows: TGTGCCTGGAGTGCGGGAGCAAATGAAAAACTGTTTTTT.

V usage is TRBV29-1 and J usage is TRBJ2-7; the D call may be TRBD1 or TRBD2 (5 bases each). The CDR3 consists of 14 residues. Trimming cost V 5 bases and J 3 bases, with 17 bases left between them. Looked up from germline, CDR1 is SQVTM and CDR2 is ANQGSEA. CDR3 sequence (DNA): TGCAGCGTTCGGCTGAGGGGTGAAGGCTACGAGCAGTACTTC. The encoded protein is CSVRLRGEGYEQYF.

This clone showed up just once. This chain links TRBV29-1 with TRBJ1-1; tentatively, D is TRBD1 (6 bases). Germline V CDR1 and CDR2: SQVTM, ANQGSEA. Trimming shortened V by 6 bases and J by 3 bases, and 17 bases separated the two germline ends. CDR3 length equals 14 residues. The CDR3 sequence is CSVLGGTEDTEAFF. Here the CDR3 DNA reads TGCAGCGTCCTTGGGGGCACCGAGGACACTGAAGCTTTCTTT.

CDR3 sequence: CASILTGQDNTEAFF. The CDR3, as DNA: TGCGCCAGCATTCTCACCGGACAGGACAACACTGAAGCTTTCTTT. The chain combines TRBV23-1 with TRBJ1-1; 7 bases map to TRBD1. TRBV23-1 is identified as an open reading frame with a role that is uncertain. Losses at the gene ends were 7 bases for V and 2 bases for J; bases not matched to a gene: 10. The CDR3 covers 15 residues.

CDR3 region: CATSDQANSPLHF. The CDR3 DNA sequence: TGTGCCACATCAGACCAGGCCAATTCACCCCTCCACTTT. This chain uses TRBV6-5 with TRBJ1-6; D uncertain. Germline CDR1 MNHEY, CDR2 SVGAGI. The CDR3 is made up of 13 amino acids. The V gene lost 10 bases and the J gene lost 7 bases, with 14 bases spanning the gap.

The chain couples TRBV29-1 to TRBJ2-2, with D hard to call. The length of the CDR3 is 14 residues. V lost 7 bases to trimming and J lost 2 bases, with 14 bases between them. The germline V gene has CDR1 SQVTM and CDR2 ANQGSEA. The CDR3 here is CSASVGRNTGELFF. The CDR3 DNA reads as TGCAGCGCCTCGGTGGGCAGAAACACCGGGGAGCTGTTTTTT.

The genes are TRBV29-1 and TRBJ2-7; no clear D gene. CDR1 SQVTM and CDR2 ANQGSEA come from the germline V gene. There are 12 residues in the CDR3. The V and J ends lost 0 bases and 2 bases respectively, with 5 bases between them. The CDR3 nucleotides are TGCAGCGTTGAAGATGACACCTACGAGCAGTACTTC. It codes for CSVEDDTYEQYF.